This T cell receptor beta chain was sequenced in a study of blood T cells in healthy people across ages. It was with a sample-barcoded 5' primer and a J-beta primer mix that a second PCR of roughly 6 to 11 cycles was run. TCRdb re-derived calls from the 5' RACE reads in MiXCR, one entry per CDR3 protein. The sample has 1.5 million or so distinct CDR3 sequences; approximately 39% are singletons. The CDR3 covers 15 residues. Trimming took off 2 bases at V and 4 bases at J, with 16 bases between the two ends. Germline values: CDR1 GTSNPN, CDR2 SVGIG (reference sequence). The material sequenced was blood. This receptor was obtained from a woman under 30 in good health. V and J are TRBV30 and TRBJ2-3; D is uncertain. The CDR3 coding sequence is TGTGCCTGGAGTACAACACTTCATCGGTCAGATACGCAGTATTTT. Its translation is CAWSTTLHRSDTQYF.